One sample yielded the 21 T cell receptor beta chains listed below, sequenced in a study of blood T cells in healthy people across ages. A second PCR, run for roughly 7 to 12 cycles, used a sample-barcoded 5' primer plus a J-beta primer mix. From the 5' RACE reads, TCRdb called clonotypes with MiXCR, one entry per CDR3 protein. The sample comprises under 2,000,000 distinct CDR3 sequences, 49% of which are singletons, and less than 2.5% rests with the top ten. Sequencing used blood. The receptors originated from a woman in her thirties or forties in good health.

J is TRBJ2-7 and V is TRBV7-8; 11 nucleotides line up with TRBD1. V gave up 5 bases and J gave up 2 bases; unmatched junction bases: 8. Germline values: CDR1 SGHVS, CDR2 FQNEAQ. This CDR3 is 16 amino acids long. The CDR3 DNA is TGTGCCAGCAGCACCCGGGACAGGGGGAATCCCTACGAGCAGTACTTC. Its protein is CASSTRDRGNPYEQYF.

This clonotype was picked up a small number of times. The chain carries TRBV27 and TRBJ2-5; D uncertain. Judging by the DNA end, TRBJ2-7 fits better; the J call may be wrong. There are 14 residues in the CDR3. Germline lookup yields CDR1 MNHEY and CDR2 SMNVEV (reference sequence). The CDR3 bases are TGTGCCAGCCGAACGGGCGAGAACATCCACGAGCAGTACTTC. It specifies CASRTGENIHEQYF.

The V call is TRBV3-1, the J call TRBJ2-1, with 9 bases that match TRBD2. Losses at the gene ends were 4 bases for V and 4 bases for J; bases not matched to a gene: 5. This CDR3 is built from 15 residues. Germline assignment: CDR1 LGHDT and CDR2 YNNKEL (reference sequence). Written as DNA, the CDR3 is TGTGCCAGCAGCCTAGCGGGGGAGCTGTACAATGAGCAGTTCTTC. Translating it yields CASSLAGELYNEQFF.

This clonotype was counted between two and nine times. The rearrangement links TRBV19 to TRBJ2-7; no clear D gene. The V end was cut by 5 bases, the J end by 3 bases, with 11 bases between. The germline V gene has CDR1 LNHDA and CDR2 SQIVND (reference sequence). This CDR3 region has 13 residues. The DNA of the CDR3 is TGTGCCAGTAGTTTGTCACAGTTCTACGAGCAGTACTTC. Its protein is CASSLSQFYEQYF.

V gene TRBV9 combines with J gene TRBJ2-5; D not resolved. Looked up from germline, CDR1 is SGDLS and CDR2 is YYNGEE. The CDR3 consists of 15 residues. V lost 0 bases to trimming and J lost 2 bases, with 11 bases between them. The CDR3 nucleotides are TGTGCCAGCAGCGTAGGACCCCGGCAGCAAGAGACCCAGTACTTC. Translated, it gives CASSVGPRQQETQYF.

CDR3 protein: CSAPGTGDYNEQFF. CDR3 nucleotides: TGCAGTGCTCCCGGGACAGGGGATTACAATGAGCAGTTCTTC. V is TRBV20-1 and J is TRBJ2-1; 10 bases are shared with TRBD1. This CDR3 region has 14 residues. The germline CDR1 and CDR2 sequences are DFQATT and SNEGSKA (reference sequence). The V segment lost 5 bases and the J segment 4 bases; nucleotides outside the gene matches: 5.

The V and J genes are TRBV29-1 and TRBJ2-7; TRBD2 matches 9 bases. This CDR3 spans 15 amino acids. V gave up 4 bases and J gave up 5 bases; unmatched junction bases: 12. Germline CDR1 is SQVTM and CDR2 is ANQGSEA. Here the CDR3 DNA reads TGCAGCGTTGTCGCGCGGGAGGGGACACTCGACGAGCAGTACTTC. This translates into CSVVAREGTLDEQYF.

This clonotype was detected only a few times. The chain carries TRBV6-5 and TRBJ2-1; D is possibly TRBD2 (7 bases). CDR3 size: 16 residues. The V end lost 4 bases, the J end lost 2 bases, and 15 bases lay between the germline ends. Germline V lookup: CDR1 MNHEY, CDR2 SVGAGI. CDR3 amino acids: CASSFLGGGPYNEQFF. The CDR3 coding sequence is TGTGCCAGCAGTTTCCTGGGCGGGGGCCCCTACAATGAGCAGTTCTTC.

The rearrangement links TRBV5-1 to TRBJ2-1, with D tentatively TRBD1 (5 bases). The CDR3 runs 15 residues. With 0 bases removed from V and 6 bases from J, the gap between germline ends came to 13 bases. Per germline, CDR1 SGHRS and CDR2 YFSETQ. The CDR3 loop is CASSLEQGSLNEQFF. In DNA, the CDR3 is TGCGCCAGCAGCTTGGAGCAGGGTAGCCTCAATGAGCAGTTCTTC.

The table lists this clonotype with a few counts. The chain employs TRBV7-2 and TRBJ2-4, with 7 bases fitting TRBD2. The J call may be in error: the DNA end matches TRBJ2-5 better. Germline V gene sequence: CDR1 SGHTA, CDR2 FQGNSA. This CDR3 has 16 amino acids. As DNA, the CDR3 is TGTGCCAGCAGCACTAGACTGGGTTCCGGGGGGAAGACCCAGTACTTC. Its protein is CASSTRLGSGGKTQYF.

This clonotype was found a few times. J is TRBJ1-2 and V is TRBV7-2; 8 bases align to TRBD1. The CDR3 sequence is 15 residues long. Germline CDR1 SGHTA, CDR2 FQGNSA. The J segment lost 2 bases and the V segment lost 5 bases, leaving 7 bases of the junction unmatched. CDR3 nucleotide sequence: TGTGCCAGCAGCATCCGACAGGGGACCAACTATGGCTACACCTTC. Protein sequence: CASSIRQGTNYGYTF.

The chain combines TRBV4-3 with TRBJ1-2, with D possibly matching TRBD1 (5 bases). The V gene lost 3 bases and the J gene lost 2 bases, with 10 bases spanning the gap. Germline V gene lookup returns CDR1 LGHNA and CDR2 YSLEER. The CDR3 has 14 residues. The CDR3 bases are TGCGCCAGCAGCCAGCCGGGACGGAACTATGGCTACACCTTC. This encodes CASSQPGRNYGYTF.

V usage is TRBV9 and J usage is TRBJ2-7; TRBD1 agrees at 9 bases. CDR3 length: 15 residues. CDR1 is SGDLS and CDR2 is YYNGEE in the germline V gene. The trim removed 2 bases at V and 3 bases at J, leaving 6 bases unmatched. CDR3 in DNA: TGTGCCAGCAGCGTTGGAACAGGGGGCATCTACGAGCAGTACTTC. Amino acid sequence: CASSVGTGGIYEQYF.

V usage is TRBV5-8 and J usage is TRBJ2-1; 7 positions agree with TRBD2. Trimming at V came to 0 bases and at J to 3 bases, leaving 3 bases not matched to a gene. Germline assignment: CDR1 SGHTS and CDR2 YDEGEE. The CDR3 loop spans 15 amino acids. The DNA for the CDR3 is TGTGCCAGCAGCTTGGTAGGGGAGGGCTACAATGAGCAGTTCTTC. This encodes CASSLVGEGYNEQFF.

The chain couples TRBV6-6 to TRBJ2-1; TRBD2 matches 8 bases. The junction had 10 bases not matched to a gene; V was cut back by 7 bases and J by 8 bases. The CDR3 is 14 residues long. Germline V lookup: CDR1 MNHNY, CDR2 SVGAGI (reference sequence). The CDR3 sequence is CASTPGGPWDEQFF. The DNA of the CDR3 is TGTGCCAGCACGCCGGGGGGGCCTTGGGATGAGCAGTTCTTC.

V and J are TRBV4-3 and TRBJ2-7; a possible D gene is TRBD2 (5 bases). The CDR3 covers 13 residues. Germline V CDR1 and CDR2: LGHNA, YSLEER. Trimming shortened V by 0 bases and J by 11 bases, and 14 bases separated the two germline ends. The CDR3 is CASSQERSEIKYF. CDR3 nucleotide sequence: TGCGCCAGCAGCCAAGAACGTAGCGAGATCAAGTACTTC.

This chain joins TRBV6-5 and TRBJ2-3; D is tentatively TRBD1 or TRBD2 (5 bases each). Per germline, CDR1 MNHEY and CDR2 SVGAGI. The CDR3 sequence is 18 residues long. Trimming shortened V by 0 bases and J by 0 bases, and 16 bases separated the two germline ends. Written as DNA, the CDR3 is TGTGCCAGCAGTTACTCGACGGGGCTAGGAGCCAGCACAGATACGCAGTATTTT. It translates to CASSYSTGLGASTDTQYF.

This clonotype came up a few times. The chain carries TRBV12-3 or TRBV12-4 and TRBJ1-2; D call uncertain. V lost 1 base and J 7 bases, leaving 16 bases between the germline ends. The CDR3 contains 15 residues. The CDR3 DNA reads TGTGCCAGCAGTTTAGGGGGAGGGTTAGCTGCTGGCTACACCTTC. Translated: CASSLGGGLAAGYTF.

The rearrangement links TRBV6-5 to TRBJ1-1; 7 bases line up with TRBD1. CDR3 length equals 16 residues. The junction had 4 bases not matched to a gene; V was cut back by 0 bases and J by 0 bases. The germline V gene has CDR1 MNHEY and CDR2 SVGAGI. CDR3 residues: CASSYSGGQLNTEAFF. The CDR3 nucleotides read TGTGCCAGCAGTTACTCGGGGGGACAGCTGAACACTGAAGCTTTCTTT.

The V gene is TRBV7-9, the J gene TRBJ2-1, with 10 nucleotides matching TRBD1. Germline trimming cut 8 bases from V and 4 bases from J; bases unmatched to any gene: 17. This CDR3 has 18 amino acids. The germline CDR1 and CDR2 sequences are SEHNR and FQNEAQ (reference sequence). The CDR3 DNA follows: TGTGCCAGCGTCCTCAACAGACAGGGGGCGCGGGCTTACAATGAGCAGTTCTTC. Residues: CASVLNRQGARAYNEQFF.

The rearrangement joins TRBV2 to TRBJ2-6, with 15 positions matching TRBD2. The CDR3 is 20 amino acids. Germline CDR1 SNHLY, CDR2 FYNNEI. The V gene end was trimmed by 6 bases and the J gene end by 1 base; junction bases not matched to a gene: 10. The CDR3 spells CASSYGTSGGPNSGANVLTF. The CDR3 coding sequence is TGTGCCAGCAGCTACGGGACTAGCGGGGGGCCCAATTCTGGGGCCAACGTCCTGACTTTC.